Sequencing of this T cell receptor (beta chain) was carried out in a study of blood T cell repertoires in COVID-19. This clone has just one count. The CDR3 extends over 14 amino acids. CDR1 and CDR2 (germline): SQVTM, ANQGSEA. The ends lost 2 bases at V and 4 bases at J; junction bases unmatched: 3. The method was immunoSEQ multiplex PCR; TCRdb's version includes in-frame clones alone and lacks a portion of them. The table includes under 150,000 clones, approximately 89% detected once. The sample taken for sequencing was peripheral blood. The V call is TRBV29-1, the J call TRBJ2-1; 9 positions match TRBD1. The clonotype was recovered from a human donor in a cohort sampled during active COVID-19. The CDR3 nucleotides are TGCAGCGTTGAAAGGACAGGGGTATACAATGAGCAGTTCTTC. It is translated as CSVERTGVYNEQFF.